Sequencing of this TCR beta chain was carried out in a study of monozygotic twins with inflammatory bowel disease. Each CDR3 protein gets one entry in TCRdb, which reprocessed the 5' RACE reads and gives no DNA. The sample holds more than 300,000 distinct CDR3 sequences. With respect to this clonotype: Its specificity is not known.

Study findings and constraints: Repertoire similarity did not differ between concordant and discordant twins, possibly owing to limited power. Twins with IBD were found to have lower TCRbeta diversity (inverse Simpson) than healthy co-twins.

Looked up from germline, CDR1 is SGHRS and CDR2 is YFSETQ. CDR3 length: 14 residues. Source material: blood. The TCR was taken from a human donor with ulcerative colitis or Crohn's disease, or a healthy co-twin of an affected twin (not recorded which). The chain carries TRBV5-1 and TRBJ1-5. CDR3 region: CASSLDPNNQPQHF.